These T cell receptor beta chains were read from a single sample in a study of graft-versus-host responses after intestinal transplantation. Repertoires were generated with immunoSEQ multiplex PCR, while TCRdb's copy carries only in-frame clones and drops some. In the table there are roughly 110,000 clones, more than 80% of which are singletons. The antigens for these receptors are not known. The source material was unstimulated CD4+ T cells sorted from spleen or lymph node cells, sampled before transplant. The source of these receptors is a human donor who was the organ donor for an intestinal transplant. The CDR3 runs from the conserved cysteine through the conserved F or W. Fields, in order: D gene, clone size, V gene, J gene, CDR3 DNA, CDR3 protein. The D gene is left open where the match is weak. Part of the rows lack a size; the others show once, few, many or a class for expanded clones.

NA	NA	TRBV6-1	TRBJ2-7	TGTGCCAGCGCGTCTCGAGTTTCCTACGAGCAGTACTTC	CASASRVSYEQYF
TRBD2	NA	TRBV5-8	TRBJ2-1	TGTGCCAGCAGCCGTACTAGCGAGCCCTACAATGAGCAGTTCTTC	CASSRTSEPYNEQFF
NA	NA	TRBV6-5	TRBJ1-2	TGTGCCAGCAGTTACAATAACTATGGCTACACCTTC	CASSYNNYGYTF
TRBD2	NA	TRBV30	TRBJ2-5	TGTGCCTGGAGTGTACGCGGGAGCCGGGAGACCCAGTACTTC	CAWSVRGSRETQYF
NA	once	TRBV27	TRBJ1-4	TGTGCCAGCAGTTTAGGGGGCGCAACTAATGAAAAACTGTTTTTT	CASSLGGATNEKLFF
NA	NA	TRBV28	TRBJ1-1	TGTGCCAGCAGTTTATATGCGGACGGGAACACTGAAGCTTTCTTT	CASSLYADGNTEAFF
NA	few	TRBV4-1	TRBJ1-2	TGCGCCAGCAGCCAAGATGAGGGCAACTATGGCTACACCTTC	CASSQDEGNYGYTF
NA	NA	TRBV6-5	TRBJ2-7	TGTGCCAGCAGTTACTCGGTGTGGCTCGAGCAGTACTTC	CASSYSVWLEQYF
NA	NA	TRBV27	TRBJ2-3	TGTGCCAGCAGTTTTGTCGGTAGCACAGATACGCAGTATTTT	CASSFVGSTDTQYF
TRBD2	NA	TRBV12-5	TRBJ2-7	TGTGCTAGTGGCCGTGGAGCGGGAGTAGATCACGAGCAGTACTTC	CASGRGAGVDHEQYF
NA	NA	TRBV7-8	TRBJ1-5	TGTGCCAGCAGCTTATCTACGGATCAGCCCCAGCATTTT	CASSLSTDQPQHF
NA	NA	TRBV19	TRBJ1-5	TGTGCCAGTAGCGGGGGGCAGGCCCCCGATCAGCCCCAGCATTTT	CASSGGQAPDQPQHF
TRBD2	NA	TRBV19	TRBJ2-1	TGTGCCAGTAGTAAGACTAGCGGGAGCACCTACAATGAGCAGTTCTTC	CASSKTSGSTYNEQFF